This note documents a single TCR beta chain sequence. Antigen specificity is unknown. Produced via immunoSEQ multiplex PCR; TCRdb's table is partial and in-frame only. The repertoire holds 11,000 or so clones, with just under 90% as singletons. These data originate in a study of OX40 agonist ivuxolimab in advanced cancers. CDR3 length equals 14 residues. Germline trimming cut 3 bases from V and 5 bases from J; bases unmatched to any gene: 2. The germline V gene encodes CDR1 MNHEY and CDR2 SMNVEV (reference sequence). Regarding the study as a whole: Certain nonresponders likewise exhibited a low normalized T-cell clonal expansion.

The TCR comes from an adult with an advanced solid tumor such as melanoma, head and neck, liver or kidney cancer. Sequencing was performed on CD4+ or CD8+ T cells sorted from blood, taken in a trial of the OX40 agonist ivuxolimab. The chain couples TRBV27 to TRBJ2-1, with TRBD2 matching 9 bases. In DNA form, the CDR3 reads TGTGCCAGCAGTTTGACTAGCGGTAACAATGAGCAGTTCTTC. Its protein product is CASSLTSGNNEQFF.